What follows are 17 T cell receptor beta chains derived from one specimen sequenced in a study of blood T cell repertoires in COVID-19. Here immunoSEQ multiplex PCR was the method, and the copy in TCRdb shows in-frame clones only, minus some. The data hold approximately 130,000 clones, with 70% to 90% observed a single time. Specimen: PBMCs or T cells enriched from blood (not recorded which). These receptors were obtained from a woman in her forties or fifties who had recovered from COVID-19.

The chain couples TRBV20-1 to TRBJ1-4; D unclear. Germline V gene data show CDR1 as DFQATT and CDR2 as SNEGSKA (reference sequence). V was trimmed by 5 bases and J by 8 bases, leaving 9 bases between them. The length of the CDR3 is 11 residues. CDR3 nucleotides: TGCAGTGCTGTCAACCGGGAAAAACTGTTTTTT. Encoded protein: CSAVNREKLFF.

This clone was detected ten times or more. The chain has TRBV7-6 and TRBJ1-4; TRBD1 matches 11 bases. The CDR3 has 17 amino acids. V trimming: 2 bases; J trimming: 4 bases; junction bases outside the gene matches: 6. Germline loops: CDR1 SGHVS, CDR2 FNYEAQ. DNA of the CDR3: TGTGCCAGCAGCTTAAAGGACAGGGGGCTCGATAATGAAAAACTGTTTTTT. Protein: CASSLKDRGLDNEKLFF. The full variable domain, with the rest looked up from reference TRBV7-6 and TRBJ1-4, is GAGVSQSPRYKVTKRGQDVALRCDPISGHVSLYWYRQALGQGPEFLTYFNYEAQQDKSGLPNDRFSAERPEGSISTLTIQRTEQRDSAMYRCASSLKDRGLDNEKLFFGSGTQLSVL.

The V and J genes are TRBV27 and TRBJ1-6; D gene ambiguous. The CDR3 has 15 residues. Germline V lookup: CDR1 MNHEY, CDR2 SMNVEV (reference sequence). Trimming pared 5 bases from V and 6 bases from J, leaving 14 bases between. The CDR3 DNA reads TGTGCCAGCAGTCCCGGTTCGTTCGGTAATTCACCCCTCCACTTT. Translation gives CASSPGSFGNSPLHF.

The V and J genes are TRBV20-1 and TRBJ1-5; D may be TRBD1 (6 bases). V shed 3 bases and J shed 5 bases, with 20 bases lying between them. The CDR3 length is 16 residues. Germline values: CDR1 DFQATT, CDR2 SNEGSKA (reference sequence). The CDR3 sequence: CSASSLPRGWDQPQHF. The DNA of the CDR3 is TGCAGTGCTAGTAGCCTCCCCAGGGGTTGGGATCAGCCCCAGCATTTT.

Regarding this clone: The germline gene is not matched at one end of the junction; a read error may be the cause. This rearrangement joins TRBV7-7 to TRBJ2-7; 8 bases map to TRBD2. The CDR3 has 15 amino acids. From germline, CDR1 is SSHAT and CDR2 FNYEAQ (reference sequence). The DNA of the CDR3 is TGTGCTAGCAGCCCGGGACTAGGAGGCTCCTACGAGCAGTACTTC. This translates into CASSPGLGGSYEQYF.

The V and J genes are TRBV6-2 or TRBV6-3 and TRBJ2-3, with D perhaps TRBD1 (5 bases). Trimming took off 2 bases at V and 11 bases at J, with 11 bases between the two ends. The CDR3 contains 12 residues. Germline CDR1 and CDR2: MNHEY and SVGEGT. The CDR3 bases are TGTGCCAGCAGTTACGTGGGGCCGGGGCAGTATTTT. It specifies CASSYVGPGQYF.

The chain combines TRBV7-8 with TRBJ1-3, with TRBD1 matching over 9 bases. J was trimmed by 2 bases and V by 2 bases; bases with no gene match: 13. The CDR3 extends over 19 amino acids. Germline-derived CDR1 and CDR2 are SGHVS and FQNEAQ. The CDR3 sequence is CASSLRPPWDREAGNTIYF. CDR3 in DNA: TGTGCCAGCAGCTTACGGCCTCCCTGGGACAGGGAAGCTGGAAACACCATATATTTT.

The chain employs TRBV15 and TRBJ1-1; D gene ambiguous. The CDR3 totals 15 residues. Per the germline V gene, CDR1 is LNHNV and CDR2 is YYDKDF (reference sequence). Trimming removed 0 bases at V and 4 bases at J, with 12 bases between. The CDR3 DNA sequence: TGTGCCACCAGCAGAGATCGGGTGAGTGGCACTGAAGCTTTCTTT. It encodes CATSRDRVSGTEAFF.

The chain carries TRBV7-8 and TRBJ2-1; D not resolved. The CDR3 has 14 residues. Germline CDR1 is SGHVS and CDR2 is FQNEAQ. V gave up 5 bases and J gave up 4 bases, with 12 bases separating them. CDR3 nucleotides: TGTGCCAGCAGCCGAGAGCGTCCGTACAATGAGCAGTTCTTC. Protein sequence: CASSRERPYNEQFF. The complete variable domain, with remaining parts taken from reference TRBV7-8 and TRBJ2-1, reads GAGVSQSPRYKVAKRGQDVALRCDPISGHVSLFWYQQALGQGPEFLTYFQNEAQLDKSGLPSDRFFAERPEGSVSTLKIQRTQQEDSAVYLCASSRERPYNEQFFGPGTRLTVL.

This clone has only a few counts. The rearrangement uses TRBV29-1 and TRBJ2-1, with TRBD1 as a possible D gene (5 bases). This CDR3 contains 14 residues. Germline V lookup: CDR1 SQVTM, CDR2 ANQGSEA. V was pared by 4 bases and J by 6 bases, with 16 bases between. DNA for the CDR3: TGCAGCGTTGGCCTGACAGCCGACCTCAATGAGCAGTTCTTC. This translates into CSVGLTADLNEQFF.

The genes are TRBV19 and TRBJ1-3; no clear D. V lost 3 bases and J 2 bases, leaving 14 bases between the germline ends. Germline CDR1 is LNHDA and CDR2 is SQIVND (reference sequence). This CDR3 is built from 16 residues. DNA for the CDR3: TGTGCCAGTAGTATTTTCTTCCAGGTCGCTGGAAACACCATATATTTT. Protein sequence: CASSIFFQVAGNTIYF. The variable domain in full, with the rest retrieved from reference TRBV19 and TRBJ1-3, is DGGITQSPKYLFRKEGQNVTLSCEQNLNHDAMYWYRQDPGQGLRLIYYSQIVNDFQKGDIAEGYSVSREKKESFPLTVTSAQKNPTAFYLCASSIFFQVAGNTIYFGEGSWLTVV.

The genes are TRBV6-5 and TRBJ2-7; D may be TRBD2 (5 bases). Germline CDR1 and CDR2: MNHEY and SVGAGI. CDR3 length: 14 amino acids. V was cut by 2 bases and J by 0 bases, with 8 bases left in between. DNA of the CDR3: TGTGCCAGCAGTTACGAGGGTCTCTCCTACGAGCAGTACTTC. It encodes CASSYEGLSYEQYF.

J is TRBJ1-1 and V is TRBV6-5; D possibly corresponds to TRBD1 (6 bases). This CDR3 comprises 14 residues. Between the trimmed V and J ends, which lost 3 bases and 0 bases, there was a span of 8 bases. The V gene's germline CDR1 is MNHEY and CDR2 SVGAGI. In DNA form, the CDR3 reads TGTGCCAGCAGTTATAACAGGGTGAACACTGAAGCTTTCTTT. It is translated as CASSYNRVNTEAFF.

The V gene is TRBV19, the J gene TRBJ2-1; D not certain. CDR1 is LNHDA, CDR2 SQIVND, per germline (reference sequence). The V end lost 4 bases, the J end lost 8 bases, and 18 bases lay between the germline ends. This CDR3 region has 15 residues. CDR3 in amino acids: CASSKTSTEADEQFF. As DNA, the CDR3 is TGTGCCAGTAGTAAGACTTCAACCGAGGCCGATGAGCAGTTCTTC.

The V gene is TRBV27, the J gene TRBJ2-3, with 12 bases that match TRBD2. The germline CDR1 and CDR2 sequences are MNHEY and SMNVEV (reference sequence). The CDR3 runs to 17 residues. Trimming at V came to 3 bases and at J to 2 bases, leaving 6 bases not matched to a gene. The CDR3 is CASSFLLAGGATDTQYF. The CDR3 DNA sequence: TGTGCCAGCAGTTTCCTACTAGCGGGAGGCGCCACAGATACGCAGTATTTT.

This rearrangement joins TRBV19 to TRBJ2-7; no clear D. The CDR3 contains 16 residues. V gave up 0 bases and J gave up 7 bases, with 19 bases separating them. Germline V CDR1 and CDR2: LNHDA, SQIVND (reference sequence). This CDR3 reads CASSIDLGSLYLEQYF. The DNA for the CDR3 is TGTGCCAGTAGTATAGATCTGGGCAGCCTCTATTTGGAGCAGTACTTC. Supplemented by reference TRBV19 and TRBJ2-7, the full variable domain reads DGGITQSPKYLFRKEGQNVTLSCEQNLNHDAMYWYRQDPGQGLRLIYYSQIVNDFQKGDIAEGYSVSREKKESFPLTVTSAQKNPTAFYLCASSIDLGSLYLEQYFGPGTRLTVT.

The V gene is TRBV9, the J gene TRBJ2-7; no reliable D call. The CDR3 is 13 amino acids. Germline CDR1 reads SGDLS; CDR2 reads YYNGEE. The ends were cut back, 0 bases at V and 6 bases at J, with 10 bases in the middle. CDR3 residues: CASSVVPEVEQYF. The CDR3, as DNA: TGTGCCAGCAGCGTAGTCCCCGAGGTCGAGCAGTACTTC.